The entry that follows covers one TCR beta chain sequence. Its target is unknown. This CDR3 is 16 amino acids long. V lost 5 bases, J lost 4 bases, and 15 bases lay in between. The germline V gene encodes CDR1 SEHNR and CDR2 FQNEAQ (reference sequence). This entry comes from a study of cytotoxic CD8 clonotypes in ibrutinib-treated CLL. Turning to the study itself: Response was recorded as partial in approximately 24 patients and complete in 2; at median about 64 months, approximately 14 remained remitted and approximately 12 had progressed. The study's findings and limits: Clonality went higher at ibrutinib response and then dropped back toward baseline at progression.

Sequencing was designed to attain a depth spanning 1 in 200,000 to 1 in 1 million T cells. The method was immunoSEQ multiplex PCR; TCRdb's version includes in-frame clones alone and lacks a portion of them. The table includes some 290,000 clones, about 80% detected once. The rearrangement uses TRBV7-9 and TRBJ2-6; D possibly uses TRBD1 or TRBD2 (6 bases each). The source is a human donor with chronic lymphocytic leukemia. Material: PBMCs, obtained before ibrutinib treatment. The CDR3 protein is CASSPGGRDGANVLTF. CDR3 DNA sequence: TGTGCCAGCAGCCCCGGGGGCAGGGACGGGGCCAACGTCCTGACTTTC.